This T cell receptor (beta chain) appears in the sequencing data of a study of blood T cell repertoires in COVID-19. In the study overall: Sites across the United States, Italy and Spain contributed samples from acute and convalescent COVID-19.

CDR3 size: 16 residues. The V gene's germline CDR1 is SEHNR and CDR2 FQNEAQ (reference sequence). Trimming shortened V by 0 bases and J by 2 bases, and 14 bases separated the two germline ends. In the authors' workflow: Reference gene primer amplification in the assay estimated nucleated cell counts. This table comes from immunoSEQ multiplex PCR, and its TCRdb copy is limited to in-frame clones, with some not included. V and J calls and clone size are given by that table; D and trimming were obtained from the DNA. The sample carries 110,000 to 150,000 clones, 80% to 90% recorded once. The sample consisted of peripheral blood. This chain connects TRBV7-9 to TRBJ2-7; D remains ambiguous. This clonotype was obtained from a woman between 45 and 65 years old with acute or convalescent COVID-19. CDR3 sequence: CASSLASRKSTYEQYF. Written as DNA, the CDR3 is TGTGCCAGCAGCTTAGCATCGCGGAAAAGTACCTACGAGCAGTACTTC.